These 21 T cell receptor beta chains were all obtained from the same sample, sequenced in a study of blood T cell repertoires in COVID-19. Repertoires were generated with immunoSEQ multiplex PCR, while TCRdb's copy carries only in-frame clones and drops some. The data show roughly 160,000 clones, over 70% seen once. The specimen sequenced was PBMCs or T cells enriched from blood (not recorded which). Every receptor here comes from a woman aged 55-70 years who had recovered from COVID-19.

This clone was observed once. This chain uses TRBV29-1 with TRBJ1-1; D is possibly TRBD1 (5 bases). Deletions cut 1 base from V and 1 base from J, with 13 bases between. This CDR3 spans 15 amino acids. Germline values: CDR1 SQVTM, CDR2 ANQGSEA. Here the CDR3 reads CSVEGVGGRNTEAFF. CDR3 in DNA: TGCAGCGTTGAAGGGGTCGGGGGGAGGAACACTGAAGCTTTCTTT.

V usage is TRBV10-3 and J usage is TRBJ1-1; the D gene is possibly TRBD1 (5 bases). This CDR3 comprises 13 residues. Germline loops: CDR1 ENHRY, CDR2 SYGVKD. V dropped 0 bases and J dropped 6 bases, with 8 bases sitting between them. In DNA form, the CDR3 reads TGTGCCATCAGTGAGTCCGGGGGAGCTGAAGCTTTCTTT. Translating it yields CAISESGGAEAFF.

The V call is TRBV4-1, the J call TRBJ2-3; weak D call: TRBD2 (6 bases). The germline gives CDR1 MGHRA, CDR2 YSYEKL. V lost 1 base to trimming and J lost 6 bases, with 11 bases between them. The CDR3 length is 14 residues. CDR3 sequence reads: CASSQAGGRDTQYF. Here the CDR3 DNA reads TGCGCCAGCAGCCAAGCCGGAGGGAGGGATACGCAGTATTTT.

The rearrangement uses TRBV21-1 and TRBJ1-5; TRBD1 is taken as the D call from the table, unchecked against the DNA. TRBV21-1 is deemed a pseudogene. The CDR3 sequence is 17 residues long. CDR3 DNA sequence: TGTGCCAGCAGTTCCGAACCGGACAGGGCGGAAGATCAGCCCCAGCATTTT. Translation gives CASSSEPDRAEDQPQHF.

The chain combines TRBV18 with TRBJ1-4, with D possibly TRBD1 on 6 matching bases. The germline CDR1 and CDR2 sequences are KGHSH and LQKENI. The CDR3 is 16 residues long. The germline V and J ends were trimmed by 1 base and 4 bases, with 13 bases remaining between them. The CDR3: CASSPRWAGDNEKLFF. The CDR3 coding sequence is TGTGCCAGCTCACCACGGTGGGCAGGGGATAATGAAAAACTGTTTTTT.

This clone was seen only once. The rearrangement uses TRBV5-1 and TRBJ2-3, with a possible D match to TRBD2 (5 bases). V dropped 4 bases and J dropped 3 bases, with 12 bases sitting between them. The germline CDR1 and CDR2 sequences are SGHRS and YFSETQ. This CDR3 has 14 amino acids. CDR3: CASSGGGYTDTQYF. In DNA, the CDR3 is TGCGCCAGCAGCGGAGGTGGGTATACAGATACGCAGTATTTT.

The rearrangement joins TRBV18 to TRBJ1-2; 7 nucleotides agree with TRBD1. Germline CDR1 reads KGHSH; CDR2 reads LQKENI. Losses at the gene ends were 6 bases for V and 6 bases for J; bases not matched to a gene: 4. This CDR3 has 12 amino acids. CDR3 DNA: TGTGCCAGCTCTCCCGGGACAGATGGCTACACCTTC. Its protein product is CASSPGTDGYTF.

The rearrangement links TRBV4-1 to TRBJ1-3; TRBD1 matches 10 bases. The germline V gene encodes CDR1 MGHRA and CDR2 YSYEKL. Germline trimming cut 3 bases from V and 4 bases from J; bases unmatched to any gene: 15. The CDR3 is 19 amino acids. For the CDR3, the DNA is TGCGCCAGCAGCCACTCCTCGCTACGGGACAGGGGCCAAGGAAACACCATATATTTT. It is translated as CASSHSSLRDRGQGNTIYF.

The gene calls are TRBV7-2 and TRBJ2-1; unclear D gene. CDR1 is SGHTA and CDR2 is FQGNSA in the germline V gene. V gave up 2 bases and J gave up 8 bases, with 4 bases separating them. The CDR3 runs 11 residues. This CDR3 reads CASSLSYEQFF. As DNA, the CDR3 is TGTGCCAGCAGCTTATCATATGAGCAGTTCTTC.

This clone was seen only a few times. The chain links TRBV6-5 to TRBJ1-5; tentative D call: TRBD1 (6 bases). With 6 bases removed from V and 4 bases from J, the gap between germline ends came to 10 bases. This CDR3 region has 13 residues. Germline V gene lookup returns CDR1 MNHEY and CDR2 SVGAGI. The CDR3 coding sequence is TGTGCCAGCAGAGGACAGACGAATCAGCCCCAGCATTTT. It encodes CASRGQTNQPQHF.

V usage is TRBV24-1 and J usage is TRBJ2-7, with 7 nucleotides matching TRBD1. V was clipped by 9 bases and J by 6 bases; unmatched bases: 10. The length of the CDR3 is 13 residues. CDR1 and CDR2 (germline): KGHDR, SFDVKD. The CDR3 region is CATPNSAGGEQYF. CDR3 bases: TGTGCCACCCCGAACTCAGCAGGGGGCGAGCAGTACTTC.

This clone came up a few times. The J gene is TRBJ1-6, the V gene TRBV4-1; D not certain. Germline lookup yields CDR1 MGHRA and CDR2 YSYEKL. Trimming stripped 1 base from V and 7 bases from J, with 2 bases between. The CDR3 runs 12 residues. The DNA of the CDR3 is TGCGCCAGCAGCCAAGTAAATTCACCCCTCCACTTT. Its translation: CASSQVNSPLHF.

The chain links TRBV3-1 (or the pseudogene TRBV3-2) to TRBJ1-1; 9 nucleotides line up with TRBD1. The ends lost 3 bases at V and 10 bases at J; junction bases unmatched: 6. There are 13 residues in the CDR3. Germline CDR1 LGHDT, CDR2 YNNKEL (reference sequence). The CDR3 region has the DNA TGTGCCAGCAGCCAGGACCGACAGGGGGGAGCTTTCTTT. It translates to CASSQDRQGGAFF.

As DNA, the CDR3 is TGTGCCAGCAGCTTTCAGGGGGAATTCACCGGGGAGCTGTTTTTT. Protein sequence: CASSFQGEFTGELFF. This chain connects TRBV7-6 to TRBJ2-2, with TRBD1 matching over 7 bases. Germline CDR1 reads SGHVS; CDR2 reads FNYEAQ. CDR3 length: 15 amino acids. V dropped 3 bases and J dropped 4; count of bases not matched to a gene: 5.

The rearrangement links TRBV30 to TRBJ2-2; 8 bases agree with TRBD1. The CDR3 covers 14 residues. V lost 5 bases, J lost 4 bases, and 6 bases stayed unmatched. CDR1 is GTSNPN, CDR2 SVGIG, per germline (reference sequence). CDR3: CAWGGTGGTGELFF. The DNA of the CDR3 is TGTGCCTGGGGCGGGACAGGAGGCACCGGGGAGCTGTTTTTT.

This chain links TRBV10-3 with TRBJ2-3, with 8 bases lining up with TRBD2. With 8 bases clipped from V and 0 bases from J, the junction kept 10 bases outside the gene matches. The CDR3 covers 16 residues. The germline CDR1 and CDR2 sequences are ENHRY and SYGVKD. The CDR3 region has the DNA TGTGCCATCTCTAGCGGGTCTTTTACTAGCACAGATACGCAGTATTTT. The encoded protein is CAISSGSFTSTDTQYF.

V is TRBV19 and J is TRBJ2-7, with TRBD1 matching over 9 bases. There are 14 residues in the CDR3. Germline V gene data show CDR1 as LNHDA and CDR2 as SQIVND (reference sequence). V was clipped by 5 bases and J by 4 bases; unmatched bases: 6. The CDR3 reads CASSRPGQGYEQYF. The CDR3 DNA reads TGTGCCAGTAGTCGACCGGGACAGGGATACGAGCAGTACTTC.

This clone showed up just a few times. V usage is TRBV28 and J usage is TRBJ1-6; 8 bases map to TRBD1. The CDR3 consists of 15 residues. Germline trimming cut 6 bases from V and 7 bases from J; bases unmatched to any gene: 8. CDR1 is MDHEN and CDR2 is SYDVKM in the germline V gene. CDR3 protein: CASRDRVLGNSPLHF. DNA for the CDR3: TGTGCCAGCAGGGACAGGGTCCTTGGGAATTCACCCCTCCACTTT. The full variable domain, completed using reference TRBV28 and TRBJ1-6, is DVKVTQSSRYLVKRTGEKVFLECVQDMDHENMFWYRQDPGLGLRLIYFSYDVKMKEKGDIPEGYSVSREKKERFSLILESASTNQTSMYLCASRDRVLGNSPLHFGNGTRLTVT.

V and J are TRBV5-1 and TRBJ2-5; 10 bases agree with TRBD2. This CDR3 has 16 residues. J gave up 4 bases and V 4 bases, and 10 bases lay outside the gene matches. Germline CDR1 is SGHRS and CDR2 is YFSETQ. The CDR3 reads CASSQEAGGPGETQYF. CDR3 nucleotide sequence: TGCGCCAGCAGCCAGGAAGCGGGAGGGCCGGGAGAGACCCAGTACTTC.

V gene TRBV7-3 combines with J gene TRBJ2-3; TRBD2 aligns across 8 bases. V lost 8 bases, J lost 5 bases, and 9 bases stayed unmatched. The CDR3 loop spans 14 amino acids. Germline values: CDR1 SGHTA, CDR2 FQGTGA. The CDR3 spells CASSGAGAGDTQYF. In DNA form, the CDR3 reads TGTGCCAGCTCGGGAGCGGGAGCAGGAGATACGCAGTATTTT.

As to this clone: A junction end diverges from the germline sequence, so it may reflect a read error. This chain uses TRBV10-3 with TRBJ2-1, with D possibly matching TRBD2 (5 bases). Germline V CDR1 and CDR2: ENHRY, SYGVKD. This CDR3 comprises 12 residues. Here the CDR3 DNA reads TGTGCCATCAGCTCGACTACGGGTTTTAAGGTCTTC. It codes for CAISSTTGFKVF.